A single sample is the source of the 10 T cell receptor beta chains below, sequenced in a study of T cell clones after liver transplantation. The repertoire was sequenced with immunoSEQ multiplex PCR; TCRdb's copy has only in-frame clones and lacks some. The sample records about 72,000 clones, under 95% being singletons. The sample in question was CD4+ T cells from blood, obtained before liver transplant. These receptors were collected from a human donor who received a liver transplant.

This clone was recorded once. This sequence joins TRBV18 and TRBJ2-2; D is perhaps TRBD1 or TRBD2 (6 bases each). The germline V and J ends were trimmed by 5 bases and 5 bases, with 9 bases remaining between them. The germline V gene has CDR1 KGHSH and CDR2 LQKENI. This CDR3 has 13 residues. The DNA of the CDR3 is TGTGCCAGCTCAGAAGGGGGGACCGGGGAGCTGTTTTTT. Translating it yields CASSEGGTGELFF.

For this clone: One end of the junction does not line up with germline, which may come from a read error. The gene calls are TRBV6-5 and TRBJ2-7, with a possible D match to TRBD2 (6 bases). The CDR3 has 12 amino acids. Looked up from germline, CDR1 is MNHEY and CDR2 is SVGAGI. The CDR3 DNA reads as TGTGCCAGCAGTTTCCCTTCGGGGGAGCCTTTCTTC. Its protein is CASSFPSGEPFF.

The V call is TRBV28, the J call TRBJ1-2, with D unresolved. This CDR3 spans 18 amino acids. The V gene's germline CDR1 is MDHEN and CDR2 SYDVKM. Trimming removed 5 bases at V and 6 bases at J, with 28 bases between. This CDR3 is CASSGNYPSAGGLDGYTF. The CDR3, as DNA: TGTGCCAGCAGTGGAAATTATCCCTCGGCGGGCGGGCTGGATGGCTACACCTTC.

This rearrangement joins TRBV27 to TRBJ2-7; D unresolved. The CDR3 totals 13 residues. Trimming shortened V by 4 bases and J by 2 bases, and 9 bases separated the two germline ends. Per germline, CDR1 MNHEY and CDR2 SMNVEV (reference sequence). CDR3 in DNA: TGTGCCAGCAGTTCGCGGTTCGCCTACGAGCAGTACTTC. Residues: CASSSRFAYEQYF.

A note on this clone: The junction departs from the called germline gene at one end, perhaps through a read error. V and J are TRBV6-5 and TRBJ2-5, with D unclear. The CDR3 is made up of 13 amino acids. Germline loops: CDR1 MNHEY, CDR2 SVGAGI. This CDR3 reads CASSYSPQGTQYF. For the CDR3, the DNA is TGTGCCAGCAGTTACAGCCCCCAAGGGACCCAGTACTTC.

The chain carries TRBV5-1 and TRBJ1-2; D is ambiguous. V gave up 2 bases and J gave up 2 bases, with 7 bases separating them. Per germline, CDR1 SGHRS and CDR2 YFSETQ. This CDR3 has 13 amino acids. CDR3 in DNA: TGCGCCAGCAGCTTTGAGTCAAACTATGGCTACACCTTC. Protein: CASSFESNYGYTF.

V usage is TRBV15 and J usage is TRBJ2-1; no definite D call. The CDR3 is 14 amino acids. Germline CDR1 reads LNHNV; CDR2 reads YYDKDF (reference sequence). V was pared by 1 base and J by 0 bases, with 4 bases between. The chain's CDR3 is CATSRVGSYNEQFF. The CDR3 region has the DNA TGTGCCACCAGCAGAGTGGGCTCCTACAATGAGCAGTTCTTC.

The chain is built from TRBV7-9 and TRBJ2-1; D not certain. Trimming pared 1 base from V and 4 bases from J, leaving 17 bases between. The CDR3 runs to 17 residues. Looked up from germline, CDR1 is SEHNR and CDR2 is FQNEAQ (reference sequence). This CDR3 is CASSLVGPETSYNEQFF. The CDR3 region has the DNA TGTGCCAGCAGCTTAGTTGGGCCCGAAACCTCGTACAATGAGCAGTTCTTC.

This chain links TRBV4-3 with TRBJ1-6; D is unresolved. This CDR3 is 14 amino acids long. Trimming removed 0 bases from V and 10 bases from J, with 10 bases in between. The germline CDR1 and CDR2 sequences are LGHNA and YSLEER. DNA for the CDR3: TGCGCCAGCAGCCAAGATCAAGGATCATCACCCCTCCACTTT. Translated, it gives CASSQDQGSSPLHF.

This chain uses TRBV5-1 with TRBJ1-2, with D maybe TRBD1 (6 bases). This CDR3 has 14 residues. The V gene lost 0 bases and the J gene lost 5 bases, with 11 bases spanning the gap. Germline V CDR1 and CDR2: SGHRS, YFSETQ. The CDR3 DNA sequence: TGCGCCAGCAGCTTGGGGGGGCAGCAGTATGGCTACACCTTC. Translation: CASSLGGQQYGYTF.